Listed below are T cell receptor beta chains from one sample, sequenced in a study of T cell repertoires in cytomegalovirus infection. TCRdb reprocessed the reads with MiXCR, giving one entry per CDR3 protein. Among approximately 100,000 distinct CDR3 sequences listed, about 25% were seen once. The source material was CD8+ T cells from PBMCs. The receptors shown here come from a human donor in good health (CMV status not recorded). Some clones in this sample may be carry-over from other donors' samples. Each CDR3 is given with its conserved first and last residue. D genes are given only for firm matches. The size entry is marked missing in some rows and otherwise reads once, few, many or a size class.

D gene,V gene,clone size,J gene,CDR3 protein,CDR3 DNA
-,TRBV7-2,many,TRBJ1-5,CASSESLVEQPQHF,TGTGCCAGCAGCGAAAGTCTCGTGGAACAGCCCCAGCATTTT
-,TRBV6-5,few,TRBJ2-5,CASSYNPAGQETQYF,TGTGCCAGCAGCTACAATCCAGCGGGTCAAGAGACCCAGTACTTC
-,TRBV28,-,TRBJ2-3,CASTLESGLQYNTDTHF,TGTGCCAGCACCCTGGAGTCGGGACTCCAATATAACACAGATACGCATTTT
TRBD1,TRBV5-7,few,TRBJ2-2,CASSLADRGLTGELFF,TGTGCCAGCAGCTTGGCCGACAGGGGGCTCACCGGGGAGCTGTTTTTT
TRBD1,TRBV19,-,TRBJ2-7,CASTPGQGAYEQYF,TGTGCCAGTACTCCGGGACAGGGAGCCTACGAGCAGTACTTC
-,TRBV7-9,many,TRBJ2-7,CASSYSGTSGEQYF,TGTGCCAGCAGCTACTCCGGGACCTCAGGCGAGCAGTACTTC
-,TRBV28,-,TRBJ2-1,CASSRGTVYNEQFF,TGTGCCAGCAGCAGGGGAACGGTCTACAATGAGCAGTTCTTC
TRBD2,TRBV11-2,many,TRBJ2-2,CASSVVPRGLANTGELFF,TGTGCCAGCAGCGTAGTACCTAGGGGACTAGCGAACACCGGGGAGCTGTTTTTT
-,TRBV6-2/TRBV6-3,-,TRBJ1-1,CASIGPWGTEAFF,TGTGCCAGCATCGGGCCCTGGGGCACTGAAGCTTTCTTT
-,TRBV2,few,TRBJ2-1,CASSDDLSGPLYNEQFF,TGTGCCAGCAGTGACGATCTCTCCGGGCCCCTTTACAATGAGCAGTTCTTC
-,TRBV29-1,-,TRBJ2-7,CSVGRDYEQYF,TGCAGCGTTGGGCGGGACTACGAGCAGTACTTC
TRBD1,TRBV12-3/TRBV12-4,many,TRBJ2-4,CASSPRSRGRGDIQYF,TGTGCCAGCAGTCCGAGATCTAGGGGGCGCGGTGACATTCAGTACTTC
-,TRBV12-5,-,TRBJ1-4,CASGYSGTVNEKLFF,TGTGCTAGTGGCTACTCGGGGACCGTAAATGAAAAACTGTTTTTT
TRBD1,TRBV19,-,TRBJ1-1,CASTRGNMNTEAFF,TGTGCCAGTACCAGGGGGAATATGAACACTGAAGCTTTCTTT
TRBD1,TRBV11-2,-,TRBJ2-7,CASSRAGTGYEQYF,TGTGCCAGCAGCCGCGCCGGGACAGGCTACGAGCAGTACTTC
-,TRBV7-2,many,TRBJ2-2,CATGTYANTGELFF,TGTGCCACGGGGACCTACGCCAACACCGGGGAGCTGTTTTTT
-,TRBV12-3/TRBV12-4,many,TRBJ2-7,CASSFHQGMGGEQYF,TGTGCCAGCAGTTTTCATCAGGGAATGGGTGGCGAGCAGTACTTC
-,TRBV5-5,many,TRBJ2-1,CASSWRGNEQFF,TGTGCCAGCAGCTGGCGGGGCAATGAGCAGTTCTTC
-,TRBV19,-,TRBJ1-1,CASSISRRAPEAFF,TGTGCCAGTAGTATATCGCGCAGGGCCCCTGAAGCTTTCTTT
TRBD2,TRBV28,-,TRBJ2-2,CASTGLAGPGNTGELFF,TGTGCCAGCACTGGGCTAGCGGGGCCCGGGAACACCGGGGAGCTGTTTTTT
-,TRBV7-9,few,TRBJ1-1,CASLTGGDTEAFF,TGTGCCAGCCTCACTGGCGGGGACACTGAAGCTTTCTTT
-,TRBV7-2,many,TRBJ2-5,CASSRERGRQETQYF,TGTGCCAGCAGCAGGGAGCGCGGTCGGCAAGAGACCCAGTACTTC
-,TRBV7-9,many,TRBJ1-1,CASSLERGENTEAFF,TGTGCCAGCAGCTTAGAACGGGGCGAGAACACTGAAGCTTTCTTT
-,TRBV28,-,TRBJ2-3,CASSFAGGAPTDTQYF,TGTGCCAGCAGTTTTGCAGGGGGGGCACCCACAGATACGCAGTATTTT
-,TRBV7-3,few,TRBJ2-5,CASSFGAGETQYF,TGTGCCAGCAGCTTCGGGGCAGGAGAGACCCAGTACTTC
TRBD2,TRBV5-1,-,TRBJ2-7,CASSLAGTGRAYEQYF,TGCGCCAGCAGCTTGGCCGGGACCGGGAGGGCCTACGAGCAGTACTTC
TRBD2,TRBV27,few,TRBJ2-1,CASTAGIYERETADWDEQFF,TGTGCCAGCACTGCAGGGATCTACGAGCGGGAGACAGCAGATTGGGATGAGCAGTTCTTC
-,TRBV25-1,-,TRBJ1-1,CASSEDQEAFF,TGTGCCAGCAGTGAGGATCAGGAAGCTTTCTTT
-,TRBV7-8,many,TRBJ2-5,CASSSDFRGQETQYF,TGTGCCAGCAGCTCTGACTTCCGAGGTCAAGAGACCCAGTACTTC
TRBD1,TRBV29-1,-,TRBJ1-4,CSVEDGTAAGEKLFF,TGCAGCGTTGAAGATGGGACAGCAGCTGGTGAAAAACTGTTTTTT